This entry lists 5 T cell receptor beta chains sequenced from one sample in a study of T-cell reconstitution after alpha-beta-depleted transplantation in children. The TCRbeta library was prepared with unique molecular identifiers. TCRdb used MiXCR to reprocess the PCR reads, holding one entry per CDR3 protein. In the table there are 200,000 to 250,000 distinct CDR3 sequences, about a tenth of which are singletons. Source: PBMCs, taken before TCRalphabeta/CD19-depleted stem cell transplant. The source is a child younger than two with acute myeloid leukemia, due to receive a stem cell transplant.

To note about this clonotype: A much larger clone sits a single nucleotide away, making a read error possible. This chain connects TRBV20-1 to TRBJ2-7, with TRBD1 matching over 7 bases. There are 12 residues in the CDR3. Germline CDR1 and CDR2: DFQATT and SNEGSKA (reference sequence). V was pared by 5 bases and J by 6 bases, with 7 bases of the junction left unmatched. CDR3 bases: TGCAGTGCTTGGACAGGTGGGGGCGAGCAGTACTTC. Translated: CSAWTGGGEQYF.

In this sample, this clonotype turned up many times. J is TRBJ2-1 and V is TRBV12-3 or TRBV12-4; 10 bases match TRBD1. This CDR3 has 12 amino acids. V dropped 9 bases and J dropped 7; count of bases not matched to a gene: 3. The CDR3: CASLGQGNEQFF. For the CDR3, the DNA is TGTGCCAGTTTGGGACAGGGGAATGAGCAGTTCTTC.

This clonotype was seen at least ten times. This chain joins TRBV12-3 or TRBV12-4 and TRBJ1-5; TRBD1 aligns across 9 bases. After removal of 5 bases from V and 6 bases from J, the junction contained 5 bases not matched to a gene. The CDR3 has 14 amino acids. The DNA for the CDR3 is TGTGCCAGCAGTGCTGGGACAGGGCCTCAGCCCCAGCATTTT. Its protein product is CASSAGTGPQPQHF.

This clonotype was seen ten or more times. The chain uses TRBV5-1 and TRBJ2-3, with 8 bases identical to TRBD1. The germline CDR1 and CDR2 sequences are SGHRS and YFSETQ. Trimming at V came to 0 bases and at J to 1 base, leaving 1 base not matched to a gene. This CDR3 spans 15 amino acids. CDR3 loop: CASSLGGQGTDTQYF. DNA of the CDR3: TGCGCCAGCAGCTTGGGGGGACAGGGCACAGATACGCAGTATTTT.

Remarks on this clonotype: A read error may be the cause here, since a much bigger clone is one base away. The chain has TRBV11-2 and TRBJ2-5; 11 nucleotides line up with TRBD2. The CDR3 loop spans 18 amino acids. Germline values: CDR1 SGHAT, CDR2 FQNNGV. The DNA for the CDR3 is TGTGCCTGCAGCCCCCGGATAGCGGGGGGGCTGAACCAAGAGACCCAGTACTTC. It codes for CACSPRIAGGLNQETQYF.